This T cell receptor beta chain was documented in a study of HIV-infected patients and healthy controls. The germline gives CDR1 LNHDA, CDR2 SQIVND (reference sequence). This CDR3 contains 16 residues. Trimming removed 10 bases at V and 6 bases at J, with 28 bases between. Via MiXCR, TCRdb re-called the 5' RACE reads, giving one row per CDR3 protein. The sample includes around 62,000 distinct CDR3 sequences, under 25% seen only once; the top ten take more than 1.2%. Within the sample, this clonotype is medium-sized (0.01 to 0.1%). This clonotype was sampled from a human donor in good health. The chain carries TRBV19 and TRBJ2-7; maybe TRBD1 (6 bases). The sample taken for sequencing was CD4+ T cells from blood. CDR3 DNA: TGTGCCACCCATAGGCCCCGGCAGGGGAAATTTTGCGAGCAGTACTTC. It is translated as CATHRPRQGKFCEQYF. Combining the CDR3 with reference TRBV19 and TRBJ2-7 gives the whole variable domain DGGITQSPKYLFRKEGQNVTLSCEQNLNHDAMYWYRQDPGQGLRLIYYSQIVNDFQKGDIAEGYSVSREKKESFPLTVTSAQKNPTAFYLCATHRPRQGKFCEQYFGPGTRLTVT.